This entry describes one T cell receptor beta chain. This clone turned up a few times. This receptor's antigen is unknown. Base qualities are not provided; no much larger clone lies one nucleotide away. In the same sample, other DNA sequences code for this CDR3. V trim: 0 bases; J trim: 7 bases; unmatched bases: 5. For CDR1 and CDR2, the germline V gene lists SGHTA and FQGNSA. Reading from cysteine to phenylalanine, the CDR3 counts 15 amino acids. The DNA shown is the 45-base CDR3, in frame from base 1. The sample's time point label, in plain terms: baseline before first vaccination. The vaccinee samples were drawn from two UK trials, COV001 and COV002, one of which was a single-blind randomized controlled phase 2/3 trial testing AZD1222 (ChAdOx1 nCoV-19) in healthy adults. Trial participant PBMC samples were collected at day 0 and day 28 after the second dose for TCRbeta chain sequencing. The sample belongs to a study of T cell responses to AZD1222 COVID-19 vaccine (dated by TCRdb to 2020 to 2023). Broadly, across the study: AZD1222 recipients with second doses at about 4 weeks or about 12 weeks were pooled, because spike-specific TCR depth and breadth did not differ between schedules. A total of more than 230 trial participants underwent TCR sequencing, of whom 207 received two doses of AZD1222 and about 25 received two doses of the MenACWY control vaccine. Trial participants were enrolled into age subgroups of 18-55, 56-69 and 70-plus years, which contained roughly 140, 27 and 60 TCR-sequenced participants, respectively.

The CDR3 regions of human TCRbeta chains were analyzed by immunosequencing. The published analysis was carried out like this. TCRs in the repertoires were compared against a reference library of SARS-CoV-2-specific TCRs that had been generated with the MIRA antigen-specificity platform. Breadth was defined as the fraction of unique TCRs that were SARS-CoV-2-associated. Depth was defined as the fraction of total T cells that were SARS-CoV-2-associated. Using the MIRA data, each spike-specific TCR was assigned both to the spike region to which the TCR was reactive and to a CD4 or CD8 class. Log10-transformed breadth and depth values were compared by one-way ANOVA with Sidak's multiple comparisons tests. TCRdb took over this immuneACCESS table, retaining in-frame rearrangements with V and J assigned. Such tables are incomplete; in checked studies, under half of the missing clones stem from an unresolved V gene, and the remainder is unexplained. The D gene and trimming were derived from the DNA, and the V and J assignments and clone size from that table. The sample table contains over 90,000 clones; only one count was recorded for more than 70% of them. The ten largest clones add up to approximately 17% of the sample.

Overall results and qualifications from the work: Spike-specific TCR breadth and depth rose significantly after two AZD1222 doses compared with day 0 and with MenACWY recipients. In the small 56-69-year group, the increase in depth fell short of significance, most likely because of low power. Because no day 14 peak-response samples were available, repertoires were characterized only after the peak T cell response. Epitopes outside the regions mutated in the B.1.351 and B.1.1.7 variants were reportedly recognized by nearly half of the unique spike-specific TCRs. Participants were mostly white British and included more females than males, and it was suggested by the authors that clonal diversity may have been underestimated. The vaccine-associated CD4 TCRs covered the entire spike protein, and the dominant responses fell in regions 160-218 and 743-854. Conclusions about previously exposed vaccinees are limited, since just six or seven AZD1222 recipients were seropositive for SARS-CoV-2 at baseline.

Source: peripheral blood, taken on day 0 of AZD1222 vaccination. This TCR was recovered from an adult in good health. Recombination joined TRBV7-2 with TRBJ2-7; TRBD1 agrees with 11 junctional bases. The DNA is as follows: TGTGCCAGCAGCTTAGCTGGACAGGGGGCTAGTGAGCAGTACTTC. Its translation reads: CASSLAGQGASEQYF.